The 13 T cell receptor beta chains presented below share a single source sample, sequenced in a study of cytomegalovirus exposure and HLA in healthy donors. Use of 60 Vbeta and 13 Jbeta primers characterized the PCR. Sequencing was performed with immunoSEQ multiplex PCR; in TCRdb, only in-frame clones are kept and a portion is missing. The sample consists of about 190,000 clones, over 75% of them appearing once. The sample comprised PBMCs. The source is a man aged 35-49 years in good health and CMV-seropositive.

The chain recombines TRBV28 with TRBJ2-7, with a weak D call TRBD1 (6 bases). Germline V gene lookup returns CDR1 MDHEN and CDR2 SYDVKM. CDR3 length equals 14 residues. V dropped 6 bases and J dropped 0 bases, with 12 bases sitting between them. The CDR3 nucleotides read TGTGCCAGCAGCGCAGGGGCCCTCTCCTACGAGCAGTACTTC. It specifies CASSAGALSYEQYF.

This chain connects TRBV28 to TRBJ1-3; 8 bases line up with TRBD1. Trimming cost V 6 bases and J 7 bases; bases outside gene matches: 5. The V gene's germline CDR1 is MDHEN and CDR2 SYDVKM. This CDR3 has 13 amino acids. CDR3 residues: CASSTGGSNTIYF. The CDR3 nucleotides read TGTGCCAGCAGCACAGGGGGGAGTAACACCATATATTTT.

V usage is TRBV5-1 and J usage is TRBJ1-6; D not resolved. Trimming left V 2 bases short and J 0 bases short, with 9 bases between. CDR3 length: 16 residues. The germline V gene has CDR1 SGHRS and CDR2 YFSETQ. CDR3 DNA sequence: TGCGCCAGCAGCTTAACGAGGAGCTCCTATAATTCACCCCTCCACTTT. This translates into CASSLTRSSYNSPLHF. The full variable domain, with the rest looked up from reference TRBV5-1 and TRBJ1-6, is KAGVTQTPRYLIKTRGQQVTLSCSPISGHRSVSWYQQTPGQGLQFLFEYFSETQRNKGNFPGRFSGRQFSNSRSEMNVSTLELGDSALYLCASSLTRSSYNSPLHFGNGTRLTVT.

V and J are TRBV5-1 and TRBJ1-5; the D gene is possibly TRBD1 (6 bases). Germline V lookup: CDR1 SGHRS, CDR2 YFSETQ. Trimming stripped 4 bases from V and 9 bases from J, with 14 bases between. The CDR3 loop spans 13 amino acids. Here the CDR3 DNA reads TGCGCCAGCAGCCAACAGGGTGGACGGCCCCAGCATTTT. This gives the protein CASSQQGGRPQHF.

This rearrangement joins TRBV25-1 to TRBJ2-7, with TRBD1 as a possible D gene (5 bases). Germline CDR1 and CDR2: MGHDK and SYGVNS. This CDR3 has 13 residues. Trimming removed 5 bases from V and 1 base from J, with 9 bases in between. The CDR3 loop is CASSHRQSYEQYF. The CDR3 DNA sequence: TGTGCCAGCAGTCACCGACAGTCCTACGAGCAGTACTTC.

The chain has TRBV7-2 and TRBJ2-1, with 10 bases matching TRBD2. The V and J ends lost 1 base and 4 bases, in that order; junction bases with no gene match: 4. Germline V gene data show CDR1 as SGHTA and CDR2 as FQGNSA. The CDR3 runs to 16 residues. The DNA of the CDR3 is TGTGCCAGCAGCTTAGATAGCGGGGGGTATTACAATGAGCAGTTCTTC. As protein: CASSLDSGGYYNEQFF. Full variable domain (rest looked up from reference TRBV7-2 and TRBJ2-1): GAGVSQSPSNKVTEKGKDVELRCDPISGHTALYWYRQSLGQGLEFLIYFQGNSAPDKSGLPSDRFSAERTGGSVSTLTIQRTQQEDSAVYLCASSLDSGGYYNEQFFGPGTRLTVL.

This clone showed up just a few times. The chain employs TRBV15 and TRBJ2-5; tentatively, D is TRBD1 (6 bases). The V gene lost 3 bases and the J gene lost 2 bases, with 13 bases spanning the gap. Germline V lookup: CDR1 LNHNV, CDR2 YYDKDF (reference sequence). This CDR3 has 15 residues. CDR3: CATSRNSGQQETQYF. The DNA of the CDR3 is TGTGCCACCAGCAGGAACTCAGGACAGCAAGAGACCCAGTACTTC.

The V call is TRBV5-1, the J call TRBJ1-1; D perhaps matches TRBD1 (5 bases). Germline V gene data show CDR1 as SGHRS and CDR2 as YFSETQ. Trimming cost V 4 bases and J 4 bases, with 14 bases left between them. The CDR3 loop spans 14 amino acids. CDR3 bases: TGCGCCAGCAGCCGGACGGGGGGGTTCACTGAAGCTTTCTTT. Its protein is CASSRTGGFTEAFF.

CDR3 region: CASSDGSQETQYF. CDR3 nucleotides: TGCGCCAGCAGTGACGGGTCGCAAGAGACCCAGTACTTC. The V and J genes are TRBV10-1 and TRBJ2-5; D is undetermined. The V end was cut by 3 bases, the J end by 2 bases, with 7 bases between. Looked up from germline, CDR1 is WNHNN and CDR2 is SYGVQD (reference sequence). The CDR3 extends over 13 amino acids.

This clone was recorded a few times. This rearrangement joins TRBV30 to TRBJ2-1; 7 positions agree with TRBD2. This CDR3 comprises 16 residues. Germline CDR1 reads GTSNPN; CDR2 reads SVGIG (reference sequence). V was pared by 4 bases and J by 0 bases, with 9 bases of the junction left unmatched. CDR3 loop: CAWTGRGGDSYNEQFF. Here the CDR3 DNA reads TGTGCCTGGACGGGACGGGGAGGGGACTCCTACAATGAGCAGTTCTTC. Full variable domain (rest looked up from reference TRBV30 and TRBJ2-1): SQTIHQWPATLVQPVGSPLSLECTVEGTSNPNLYWYRQAAGRGLQLLFYSVGIGQISSEVPQNLSASRPQDRQFILSSKKLLLSDSGFYLCAWTGRGGDSYNEQFFGPGTRLTVL.

This clone occurred a few times. This sequence joins TRBV6-5 and TRBJ2-7; TRBD1 matches at 9 bases. This CDR3 region has 15 residues. The trim removed 0 bases at V and 0 bases at J, leaving 0 bases unmatched. In germline, CDR1 is MNHEY, CDR2 SVGAGI. The CDR3 loop is CASSYSTGGSYEQYF. The CDR3, as DNA: TGTGCCAGCAGTTACTCGACAGGGGGCTCCTACGAGCAGTACTTC.

The CDR3 region is CASSKYYRMHQLDYEQYF. DNA for the CDR3: TGTGCCAGCAGCAAGTATTACAGGATGCATCAATTAGACTACGAGCAGTACTTC. The rearrangement links TRBV21-1 to TRBJ2-7; the table calls TRBD1, which could not be checked here. TRBV21-1 is classified as a pseudogene. CDR3 size: 18 residues.

The gene calls are TRBV6-6 and TRBJ1-4, with D possibly matching TRBD1 (5 bases). Germline V gene lookup returns CDR1 MNHNY and CDR2 SVGAGI (reference sequence). The CDR3 covers 14 residues. With 2 bases removed from V and 6 bases from J, the gap between germline ends came to 10 bases. The CDR3 sequence is CASSYRGGDEKLFF. CDR3 coding DNA: TGTGCCAGCAGTTACCGGGGGGGGGATGAAAAACTGTTTTTT.